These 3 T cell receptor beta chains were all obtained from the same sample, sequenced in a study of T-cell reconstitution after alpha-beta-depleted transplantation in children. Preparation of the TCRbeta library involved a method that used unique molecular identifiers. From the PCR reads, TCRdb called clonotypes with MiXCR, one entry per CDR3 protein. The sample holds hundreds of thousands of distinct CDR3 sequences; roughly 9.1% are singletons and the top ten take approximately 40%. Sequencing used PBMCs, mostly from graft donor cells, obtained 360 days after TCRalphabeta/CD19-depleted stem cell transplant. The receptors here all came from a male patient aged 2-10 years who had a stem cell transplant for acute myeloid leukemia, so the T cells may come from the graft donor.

The chain's CDR3 is CAIRQQDTQYF. In nucleotides, the CDR3 is TGTGCCATCAGGCAACAAGATACGCAGTATTTT. The rearrangement links TRBV10-3 to TRBJ2-3, with no clear D. CDR1 is ENHRY and CDR2 is SYGVKD in the germline V gene. With 6 bases removed from V and 5 bases from J, the gap between germline ends came to 6 bases. The CDR3 has 11 amino acids.

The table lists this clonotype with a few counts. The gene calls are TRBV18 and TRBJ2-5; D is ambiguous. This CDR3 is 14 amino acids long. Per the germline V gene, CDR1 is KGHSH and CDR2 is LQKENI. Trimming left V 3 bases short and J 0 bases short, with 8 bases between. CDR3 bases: TGTGCCAGCTCACCCGTGGGGTACCAAGAGACCCAGTACTTC. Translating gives CASSPVGYQETQYF.

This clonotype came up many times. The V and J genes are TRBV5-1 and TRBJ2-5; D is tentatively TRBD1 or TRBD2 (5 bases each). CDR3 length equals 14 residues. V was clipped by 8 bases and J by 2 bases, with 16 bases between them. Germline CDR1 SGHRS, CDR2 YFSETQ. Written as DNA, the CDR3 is TGCGCCAGTGAGAGGGGAATAGGACAAGAGACCCAGTACTTC. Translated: CASERGIGQETQYF.